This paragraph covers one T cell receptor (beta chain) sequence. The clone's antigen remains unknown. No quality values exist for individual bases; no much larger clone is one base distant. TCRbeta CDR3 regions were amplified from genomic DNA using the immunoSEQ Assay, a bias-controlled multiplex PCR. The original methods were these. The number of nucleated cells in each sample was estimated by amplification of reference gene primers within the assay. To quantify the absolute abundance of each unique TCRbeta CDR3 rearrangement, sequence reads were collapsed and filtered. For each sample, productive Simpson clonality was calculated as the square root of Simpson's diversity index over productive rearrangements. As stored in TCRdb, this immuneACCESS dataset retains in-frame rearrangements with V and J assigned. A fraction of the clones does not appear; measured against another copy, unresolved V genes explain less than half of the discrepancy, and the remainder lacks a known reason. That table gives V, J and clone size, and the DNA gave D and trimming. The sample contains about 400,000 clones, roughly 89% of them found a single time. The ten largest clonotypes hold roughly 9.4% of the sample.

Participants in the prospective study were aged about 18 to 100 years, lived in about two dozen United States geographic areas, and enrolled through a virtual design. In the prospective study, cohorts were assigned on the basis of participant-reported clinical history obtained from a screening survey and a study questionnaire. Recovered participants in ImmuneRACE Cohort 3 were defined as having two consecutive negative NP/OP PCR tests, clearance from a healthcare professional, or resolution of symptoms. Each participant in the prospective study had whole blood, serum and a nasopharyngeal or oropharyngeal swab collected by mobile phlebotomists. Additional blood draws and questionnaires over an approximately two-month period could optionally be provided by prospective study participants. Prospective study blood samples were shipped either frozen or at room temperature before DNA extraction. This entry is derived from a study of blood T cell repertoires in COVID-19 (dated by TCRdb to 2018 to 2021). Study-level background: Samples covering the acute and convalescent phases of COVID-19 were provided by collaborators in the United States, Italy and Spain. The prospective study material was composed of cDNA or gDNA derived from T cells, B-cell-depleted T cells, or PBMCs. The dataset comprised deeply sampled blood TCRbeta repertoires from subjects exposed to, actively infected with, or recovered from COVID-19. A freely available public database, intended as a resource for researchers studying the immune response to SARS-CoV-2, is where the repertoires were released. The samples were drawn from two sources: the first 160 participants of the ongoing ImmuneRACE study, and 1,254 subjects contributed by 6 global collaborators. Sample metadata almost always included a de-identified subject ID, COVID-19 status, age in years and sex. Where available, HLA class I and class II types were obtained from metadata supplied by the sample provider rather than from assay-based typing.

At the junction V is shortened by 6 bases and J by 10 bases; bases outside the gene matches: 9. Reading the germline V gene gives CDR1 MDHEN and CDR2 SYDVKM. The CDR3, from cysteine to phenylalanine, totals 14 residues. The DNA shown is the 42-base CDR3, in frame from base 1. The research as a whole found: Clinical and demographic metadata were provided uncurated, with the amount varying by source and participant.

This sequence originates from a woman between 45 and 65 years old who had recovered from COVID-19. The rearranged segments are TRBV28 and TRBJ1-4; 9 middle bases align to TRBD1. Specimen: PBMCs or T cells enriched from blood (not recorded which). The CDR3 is CASSPRDRAGKLFF. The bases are TGTGCCAGCAGCCCTCGGGACAGGGCAGGAAAACTGTTTTTT.